This T cell receptor (beta chain) stems from a study of ipilimumab plus nivolumab after autologous stem cell transplantation. Overall study: A median of roughly eight nivolumab and a few ipilimumab doses were given.

Study-level results: The authors say TCR, Treg and microbiome findings warrant further study.

Starting 14 to 28 days after autologous transplant, ipilimumab 1 mg/kg was given. Dosing: nivolumab 3 mg/kg IV, weeks 1, 4, 7, 10, then every two weeks to week 26. Germline values: CDR1 SQVTM, CDR2 ANQGSEA. The CDR3 has 14 amino acids. The V end lost 8 bases, the J end lost 0 bases, and 14 bases lay between the germline ends. This clone was detected once. Its antigen is still unknown. Produced via immunoSEQ multiplex PCR; TCRdb's table is partial and in-frame only. This sample has about 3,100 clones, with approximately 76% found just once. This TCR was sampled from a male donor with primary mediastinal lymphoma. The specimen was PBMCs, collected in a trial of ipilimumab plus nivolumab as post-transplant consolidation. This chain uses TRBV29-1 with TRBJ1-3; the D gene is possibly TRBD1 (5 bases). CDR3 amino acids: CSIGGIDSGNTIYF. The CDR3 coding sequence is TGCAGCATCGGGGGGATCGACTCTGGAAACACCATATATTTT.